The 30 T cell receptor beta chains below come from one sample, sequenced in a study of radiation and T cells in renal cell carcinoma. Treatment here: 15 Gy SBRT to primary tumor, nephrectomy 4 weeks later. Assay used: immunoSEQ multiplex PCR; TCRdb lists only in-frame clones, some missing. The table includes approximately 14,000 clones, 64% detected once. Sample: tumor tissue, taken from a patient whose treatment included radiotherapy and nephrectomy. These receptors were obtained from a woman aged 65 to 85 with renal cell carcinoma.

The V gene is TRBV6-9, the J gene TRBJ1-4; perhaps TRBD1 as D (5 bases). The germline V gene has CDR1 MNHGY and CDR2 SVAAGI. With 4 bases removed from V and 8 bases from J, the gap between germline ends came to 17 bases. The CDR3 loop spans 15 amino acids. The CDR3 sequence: CASSFPRDPGEKLFF. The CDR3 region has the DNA TGTGCCAGCAGTTTTCCAAGGGACCCAGGGGAAAAACTGTTTTTT.

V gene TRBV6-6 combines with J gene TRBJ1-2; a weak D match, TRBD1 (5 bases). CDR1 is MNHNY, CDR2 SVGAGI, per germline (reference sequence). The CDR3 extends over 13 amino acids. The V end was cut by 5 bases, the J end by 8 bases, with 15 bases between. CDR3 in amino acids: CASSGRGGGGYTF. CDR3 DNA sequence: TGTGCCAGCAGTGGCCGGGGGGGAGGAGGCTACACCTTC.

The CDR3 protein is CASRGTRSYNEQFF. The CDR3 region has the DNA TGTGCCAGCCGGGGGACCCGATCCTACAATGAGCAGTTCTTC. The V call is TRBV6-6, the J call TRBJ2-1; the D gene is possibly TRBD2 (6 bases). The CDR3 extends over 14 amino acids. From germline, CDR1 is MNHNY and CDR2 SVGAGI (reference sequence). V lost 8 bases and J lost 1, with 12 bases in between.

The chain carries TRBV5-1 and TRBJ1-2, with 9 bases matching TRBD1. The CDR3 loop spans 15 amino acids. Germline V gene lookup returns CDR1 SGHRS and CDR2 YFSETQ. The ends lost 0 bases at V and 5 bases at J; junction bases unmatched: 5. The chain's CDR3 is CASSLGGTGFYGYTF. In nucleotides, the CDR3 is TGCGCCAGCAGCTTGGGAGGGACAGGGTTTTATGGCTACACCTTC.

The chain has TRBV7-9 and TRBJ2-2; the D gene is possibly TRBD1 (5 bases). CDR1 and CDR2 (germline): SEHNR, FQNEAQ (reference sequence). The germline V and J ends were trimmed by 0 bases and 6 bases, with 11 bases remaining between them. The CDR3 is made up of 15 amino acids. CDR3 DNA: TGTGCCAGCAGCTTAGCTTATGGGGCCTCCGGGGAGCTGTTTTTT. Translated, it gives CASSLAYGASGELFF.

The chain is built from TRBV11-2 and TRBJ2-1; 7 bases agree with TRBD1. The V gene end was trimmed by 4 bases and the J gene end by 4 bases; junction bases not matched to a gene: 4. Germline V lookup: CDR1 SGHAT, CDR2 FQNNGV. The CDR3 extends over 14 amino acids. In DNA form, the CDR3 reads TGTGCCAGCAGCTCCGGGACAGTGTACAATGAGCAGTTCTTC. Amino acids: CASSSGTVYNEQFF.

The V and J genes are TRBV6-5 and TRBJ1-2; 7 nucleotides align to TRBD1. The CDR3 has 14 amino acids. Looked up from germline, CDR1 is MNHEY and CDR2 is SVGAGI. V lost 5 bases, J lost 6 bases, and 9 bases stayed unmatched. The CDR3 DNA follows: TGTGCCAGCAGTCGTCCGACAGGGCTCGATGGCTACACCTTC. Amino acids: CASSRPTGLDGYTF.

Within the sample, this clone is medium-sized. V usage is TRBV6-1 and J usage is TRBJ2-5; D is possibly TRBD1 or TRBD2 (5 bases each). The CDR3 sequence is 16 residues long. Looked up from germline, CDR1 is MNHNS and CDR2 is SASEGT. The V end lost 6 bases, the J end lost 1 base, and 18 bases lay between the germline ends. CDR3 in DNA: TGTGCCAGCAGAGAAACGAGGGGTGGGGGCCAAGAGACCCAGTACTTC. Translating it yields CASRETRGGGQETQYF.

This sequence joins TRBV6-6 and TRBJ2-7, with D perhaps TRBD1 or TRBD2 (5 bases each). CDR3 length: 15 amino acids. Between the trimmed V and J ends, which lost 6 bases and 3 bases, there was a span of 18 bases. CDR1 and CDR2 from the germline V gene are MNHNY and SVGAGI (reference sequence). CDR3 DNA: TGTGCCAGCAGCAGATCCGGGACCTTAAACTACGAGCAGTACTTC. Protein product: CASSRSGTLNYEQYF.

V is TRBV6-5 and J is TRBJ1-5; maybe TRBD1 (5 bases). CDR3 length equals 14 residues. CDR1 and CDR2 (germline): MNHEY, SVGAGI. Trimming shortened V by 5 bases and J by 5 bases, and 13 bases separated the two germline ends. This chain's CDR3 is CASSRRGPDQPQHF. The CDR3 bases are TGTGCCAGCAGTCGGCGGGGACCTGATCAGCCCCAGCATTTT.

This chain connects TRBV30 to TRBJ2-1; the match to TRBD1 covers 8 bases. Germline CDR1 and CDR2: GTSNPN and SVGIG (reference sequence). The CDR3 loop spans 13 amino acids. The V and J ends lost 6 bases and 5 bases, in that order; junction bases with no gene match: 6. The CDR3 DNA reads TGTGCCTGTTCGGGACAGGCTAACAATGAGCAGTTCTTC. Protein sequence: CACSGQANNEQFF. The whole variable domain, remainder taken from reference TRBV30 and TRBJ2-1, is SQTIHQWPATLVQPVGSPLSLECTVEGTSNPNLYWYRQAAGRGLQLLFYSVGIGQISSEVPQNLSASRPQDRQFILSSKKLLLSDSGFYLCACSGQANNEQFFGPGTRLTVL.

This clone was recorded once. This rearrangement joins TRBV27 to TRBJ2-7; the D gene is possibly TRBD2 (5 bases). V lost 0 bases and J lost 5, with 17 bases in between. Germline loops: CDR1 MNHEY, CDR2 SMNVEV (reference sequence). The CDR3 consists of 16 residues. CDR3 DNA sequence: TGTGCCAGCAGTTTATCGGCTAGCTTGGAACACCACGAGCAGTACTTC. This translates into CASSLSASLEHHEQYF.

Here the CDR3 reads CASSPWTGLNEQFF. The CDR3 DNA follows: TGCGCCAGCAGCCCTTGGACAGGGTTGAATGAGCAGTTCTTC. This chain connects TRBV5-1 to TRBJ2-1; 8 bases line up with TRBD1. Looked up from germline, CDR1 is SGHRS and CDR2 is YFSETQ. The CDR3 runs 14 residues. The V and J ends lost 4 bases and 7 bases, in that order; junction bases with no gene match: 7. Together with reference TRBV5-1 and TRBJ2-1, the CDR3 gives the full variable domain: KAGVTQTPRYLIKTRGQQVTLSCSPISGHRSVSWYQQTPGQGLQFLFEYFSETQRNKGNFPGRFSGRQFSNSRSEMNVSTLELGDSALYLCASSPWTGLNEQFFGPGTRLTVL.

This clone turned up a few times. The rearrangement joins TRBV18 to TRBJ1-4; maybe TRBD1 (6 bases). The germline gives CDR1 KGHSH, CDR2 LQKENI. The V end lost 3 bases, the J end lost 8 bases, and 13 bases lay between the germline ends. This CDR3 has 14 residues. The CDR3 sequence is CASSPGATGEKLFF. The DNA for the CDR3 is TGTGCCAGCTCACCCGGGGCGACAGGAGAAAAACTGTTTTTT.

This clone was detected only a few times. This chain's CDR3 is CASSIGNSGSSYEQYF. CDR3 nucleotides: TGTGCCAGTAGTATAGGAAACAGCGGAAGCTCCTACGAGCAGTACTTC. The chain employs TRBV19 and TRBJ2-7; D is possibly TRBD2 (5 bases). The germline gives CDR1 LNHDA, CDR2 SQIVND (reference sequence). V shed 1 base and J shed 0 bases, with 13 bases lying between them. CDR3 length: 16 amino acids.

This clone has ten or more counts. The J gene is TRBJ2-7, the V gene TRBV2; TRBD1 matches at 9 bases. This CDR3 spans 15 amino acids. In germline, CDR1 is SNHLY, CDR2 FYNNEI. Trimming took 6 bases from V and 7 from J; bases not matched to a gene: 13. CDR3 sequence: CASRAGTGPIWEQYF. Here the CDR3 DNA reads TGTGCCAGCAGGGCCGGGACAGGGCCTATTTGGGAGCAGTACTTC.

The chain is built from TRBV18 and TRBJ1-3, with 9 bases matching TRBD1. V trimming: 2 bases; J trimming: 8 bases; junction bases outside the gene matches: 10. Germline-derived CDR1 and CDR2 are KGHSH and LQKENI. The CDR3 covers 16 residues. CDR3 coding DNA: TGTGCCAGCTCACCATTTCCGACAGGGGGGAGAGACACCATATATTTT. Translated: CASSPFPTGGRDTIYF.

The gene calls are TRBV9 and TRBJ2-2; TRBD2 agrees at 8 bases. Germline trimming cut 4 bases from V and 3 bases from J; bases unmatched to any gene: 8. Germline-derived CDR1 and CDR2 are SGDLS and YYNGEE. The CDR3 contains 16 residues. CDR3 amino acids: CASSLLGGADTGELFF. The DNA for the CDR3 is TGTGCCAGCAGCCTACTCGGGGGGGCGGACACCGGGGAGCTGTTTTTT. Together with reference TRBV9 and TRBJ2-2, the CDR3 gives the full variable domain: DSGVTQTPKHLITATGQRVTLRCSPRSGDLSVYWYQQSLDQGLQFLIQYYNGEERAKGNILERFSAQQFPDLHSELNLSSLELGDSALYFCASSLLGGADTGELFFGEGSRLTVL.

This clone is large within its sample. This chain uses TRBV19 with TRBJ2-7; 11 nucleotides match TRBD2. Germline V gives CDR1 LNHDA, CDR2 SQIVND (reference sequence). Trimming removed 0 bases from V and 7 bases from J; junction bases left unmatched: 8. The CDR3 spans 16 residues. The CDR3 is CASSIEASGRLGEQYF. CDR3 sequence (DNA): TGTGCCAGTAGTATAGAAGCTAGCGGGAGGTTGGGGGAGCAGTACTTC.

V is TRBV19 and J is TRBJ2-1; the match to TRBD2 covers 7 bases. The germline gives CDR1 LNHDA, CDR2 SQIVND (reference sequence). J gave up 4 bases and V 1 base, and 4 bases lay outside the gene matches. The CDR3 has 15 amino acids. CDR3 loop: CASSIGLAVYNEQFF. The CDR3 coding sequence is TGTGCCAGTAGTATAGGGCTAGCGGTTTACAATGAGCAGTTCTTC.

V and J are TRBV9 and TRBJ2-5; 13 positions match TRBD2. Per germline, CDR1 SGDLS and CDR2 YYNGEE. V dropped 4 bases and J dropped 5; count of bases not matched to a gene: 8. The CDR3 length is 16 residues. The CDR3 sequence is CASSLGLAGVRETQYF. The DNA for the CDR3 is TGTGCCAGCAGCCTCGGACTAGCGGGAGTAAGGGAGACCCAGTACTTC.

In DNA form, the CDR3 reads TGTGCCAGTAGTATAACAGGATCCTCCTACGAGCAGTACTTC. Translating it yields CASSITGSSYEQYF. The gene calls are TRBV19 and TRBJ2-7; tentatively, D is TRBD1 (5 bases). Per the germline V gene, CDR1 is LNHDA and CDR2 is SQIVND (reference sequence). CDR3 length: 14 residues. Trimming removed 2 bases at V and 0 bases at J, with 8 bases between.

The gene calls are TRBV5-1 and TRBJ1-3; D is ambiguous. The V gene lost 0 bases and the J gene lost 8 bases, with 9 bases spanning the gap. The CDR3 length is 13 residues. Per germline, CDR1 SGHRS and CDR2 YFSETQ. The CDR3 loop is CASSLVGEDTIYF. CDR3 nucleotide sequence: TGCGCCAGCAGCTTGGTTGGTGAGGACACCATATATTTT.

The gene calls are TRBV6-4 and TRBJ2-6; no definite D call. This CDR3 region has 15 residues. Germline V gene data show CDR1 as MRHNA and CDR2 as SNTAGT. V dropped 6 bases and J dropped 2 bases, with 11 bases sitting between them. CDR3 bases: TGTGCCAGCAGCCCCGAAATGGCTGGGGCCAACGTCCTGACTTTC. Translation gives CASSPEMAGANVLTF.

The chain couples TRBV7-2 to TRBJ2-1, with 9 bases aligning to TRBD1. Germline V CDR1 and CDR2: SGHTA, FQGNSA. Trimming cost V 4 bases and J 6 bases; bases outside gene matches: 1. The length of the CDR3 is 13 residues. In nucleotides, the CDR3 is TGTGCCAGCAGCTCGGACAGGGGCAATGAGCAGTTCTTC. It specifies CASSSDRGNEQFF.

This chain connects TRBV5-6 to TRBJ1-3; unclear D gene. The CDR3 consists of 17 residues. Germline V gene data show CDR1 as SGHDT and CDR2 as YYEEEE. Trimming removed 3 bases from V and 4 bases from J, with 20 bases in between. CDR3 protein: CASSSRTLVLAGNTIYF. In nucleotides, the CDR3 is TGTGCCAGCAGCTCCCGGACCCTTGTCCTGGCCGGAAACACCATATATTTT.

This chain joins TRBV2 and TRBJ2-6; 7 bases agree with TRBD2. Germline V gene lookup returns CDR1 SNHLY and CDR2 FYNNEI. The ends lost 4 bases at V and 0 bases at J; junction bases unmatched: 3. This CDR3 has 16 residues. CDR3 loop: CASSVGGSSGANVLTF. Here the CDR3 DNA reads TGTGCCAGCAGTGTGGGAGGGAGCTCTGGGGCCAACGTCCTGACTTTC. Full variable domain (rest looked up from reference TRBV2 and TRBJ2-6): EPEVTQTPSHQVTQMGQEVILRCVPISNHLYFYWYRQILGQKVEFLVSFYNNEISEKSEIFDDQFSVERPDGSNFTLKIRSTKLEDSAMYFCASSVGGSSGANVLTFGAGSRLTVL.

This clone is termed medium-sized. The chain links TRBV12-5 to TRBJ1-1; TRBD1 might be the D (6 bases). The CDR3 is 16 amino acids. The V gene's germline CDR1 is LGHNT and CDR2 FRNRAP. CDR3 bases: TGTGCCACGCTCTGGGGCACAGGGTCGAGGGGCACTGAAGCTTTCTTT. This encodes CATLWGTGSRGTEAFF.

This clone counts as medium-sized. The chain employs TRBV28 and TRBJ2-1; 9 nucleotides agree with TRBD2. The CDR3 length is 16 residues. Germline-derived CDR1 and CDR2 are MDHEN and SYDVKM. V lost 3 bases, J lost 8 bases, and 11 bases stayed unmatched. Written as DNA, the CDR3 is TGTGCCAGCAGTTTGGGGTTAGCGGGAGTAATAGATGAGCAGTTCTTC. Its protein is CASSLGLAGVIDEQFF. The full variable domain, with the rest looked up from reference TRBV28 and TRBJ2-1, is DVKVTQSSRYLVKRTGEKVFLECVQDMDHENMFWYRQDPGLGLRLIYFSYDVKMKEKGDIPEGYSVSREKKERFSLILESASTNQTSMYLCASSLGLAGVIDEQFFGPGTRLTVL.

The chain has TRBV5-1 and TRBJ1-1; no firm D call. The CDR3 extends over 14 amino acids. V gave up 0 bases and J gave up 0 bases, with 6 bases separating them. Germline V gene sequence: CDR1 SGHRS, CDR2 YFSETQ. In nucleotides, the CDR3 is TGCGCCAGCAGCTTGGCCAGACTGAACACTGAAGCTTTCTTT. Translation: CASSLARLNTEAFF.